A single sample gave rise to the 10 T cell receptor beta chains below, sequenced in a study of blood T cell repertoires in COVID-19. Produced via immunoSEQ multiplex PCR; TCRdb's table is partial and in-frame only. The sample includes roughly 150,000 clones, more than 65% seen only once; the top ten take more than 5.5%. The source material was peripheral blood. These receptors were obtained from a woman aged 45-65 years in a cohort sampled during active or convalescent COVID-19.

The chain employs TRBV18 and TRBJ2-7; TRBD2 might be the D (5 bases). V was clipped by 3 bases and J by 3 bases, with 12 bases between them. This CDR3 contains 14 residues. The germline gives CDR1 KGHSH, CDR2 LQKENI. The CDR3 sequence: CASSPQDGNYEQYF. CDR3 coding DNA: TGTGCCAGCTCACCCCAGGACGGGAACTACGAGCAGTACTTC.

The V and J genes are TRBV6-5 and TRBJ1-2; 8 nucleotides line up with TRBD1. Germline values: CDR1 MNHEY, CDR2 SVGAGI. The V segment lost 5 bases and the J segment 4 bases; nucleotides outside the gene matches: 3. This CDR3 spans 13 amino acids. The CDR3 DNA is TGTGCCAGCAGTCAGGGGGCCGGCTATGGCTACACCTTC. Its protein is CASSQGAGYGYTF.

CDR3 DNA: TGTGCCAGCAGTGAGAGGACACCGTCCTACAATGAGCAGTTCTTC. Protein product: CASSERTPSYNEQFF. The chain combines TRBV6-4 with TRBJ2-1; the D gene is possibly TRBD1 (5 bases). The V and J ends lost 3 bases and 1 base respectively, with 10 bases between them. Looked up from germline, CDR1 is MRHNA and CDR2 is SNTAGT. The CDR3 is 15 amino acids.

The rearrangement uses TRBV30 and TRBJ1-6, with 7 bases aligning to TRBD1. Germline V gene data show CDR1 as GTSNPN and CDR2 as SVGIG (reference sequence). The CDR3 consists of 13 residues. V gave up 1 base and J gave up 10 bases; unmatched junction bases: 4. The CDR3 spells CAWSGQGMSPLHF. The CDR3 nucleotides are TGTGCCTGGAGTGGACAGGGAATGTCACCCCTCCACTTT. The full variable domain, rest sourced from reference TRBV30 and TRBJ1-6, is SQTIHQWPATLVQPVGSPLSLECTVEGTSNPNLYWYRQAAGRGLQLLFYSVGIGQISSEVPQNLSASRPQDRQFILSSKKLLLSDSGFYLCAWSGQGMSPLHFGNGTRLTVT.

The rearrangement joins TRBV20-1 to TRBJ1-1; maybe TRBD1 (6 bases). The V end lost 6 bases, the J end lost 7 bases, and 12 bases lay between the germline ends. This CDR3 is built from 11 residues. The germline V gene has CDR1 DFQATT and CDR2 SNEGSKA (reference sequence). The CDR3 sequence is CSAKTGYEAFF. The CDR3 coding sequence is TGCAGTGCCAAGACAGGATATGAAGCTTTCTTT.

This chain joins TRBV5-1 and TRBJ2-1; 9 nucleotides agree with TRBD1. Trimming at V came to 4 bases and at J to 3 bases, leaving 11 bases not matched to a gene. The CDR3 sequence is 17 residues long. Germline V gives CDR1 SGHRS, CDR2 YFSETQ. CDR3 protein: CASSPATMDRGYNEQFF. CDR3 nucleotides: TGCGCCAGCAGCCCCGCAACAATGGACAGGGGCTACAATGAGCAGTTCTTC.

This sequence joins TRBV9 and TRBJ2-6, with D perhaps TRBD2 (5 bases). The germline V gene has CDR1 SGDLS and CDR2 YYNGEE. The CDR3 length is 14 residues. Trimming shortened V by 0 bases and J by 4 bases, and 5 bases separated the two germline ends. The chain's CDR3 is CASSVAGGANVLTF. As DNA, the CDR3 is TGTGCCAGCAGCGTAGCGGGGGGGGCCAACGTCCTGACTTTC.

CDR3: CASSERGQAREKLFF. DNA for the CDR3: TGTGCCAGCAGTGAACGGGGACAGGCTCGAGAAAAACTGTTTTTT. The chain recombines TRBV6-1 with TRBJ1-4; 8 bases are a match to TRBD1. Germline V gene data show CDR1 as MNHNS and CDR2 as SASEGT. The CDR3 runs to 15 residues. Trimming took 2 bases from V and 8 from J; bases not matched to a gene: 7.

Only one count was recorded for this clone. The CDR3 DNA sequence: TGTGCCAGCAGTGAAAGGTTGGGCGGGGAAACTAGCACAGATACGCAGTATTTT. Translating gives CASSERLGGETSTDTQYF. The chain carries TRBV2 and TRBJ2-3; D possibly corresponds to TRBD2 (6 bases). V lost 2 bases and J 0 bases, leaving 18 bases between the germline ends. Germline V gene lookup returns CDR1 SNHLY and CDR2 FYNNEI. CDR3 length: 18 amino acids.

The gene calls are TRBV5-1 and TRBJ1-1; a weak D match, TRBD1 (5 bases). The CDR3 covers 14 residues. V was clipped by 4 bases and J by 8 bases, with 18 bases between them. Looked up from germline, CDR1 is SGHRS and CDR2 is YFSETQ. CDR3 DNA sequence: TGCGCCAGCAGCCCGGGAGCGGGGGTCTTGGAAGCTTTCTTT. Its protein is CASSPGAGVLEAFF.